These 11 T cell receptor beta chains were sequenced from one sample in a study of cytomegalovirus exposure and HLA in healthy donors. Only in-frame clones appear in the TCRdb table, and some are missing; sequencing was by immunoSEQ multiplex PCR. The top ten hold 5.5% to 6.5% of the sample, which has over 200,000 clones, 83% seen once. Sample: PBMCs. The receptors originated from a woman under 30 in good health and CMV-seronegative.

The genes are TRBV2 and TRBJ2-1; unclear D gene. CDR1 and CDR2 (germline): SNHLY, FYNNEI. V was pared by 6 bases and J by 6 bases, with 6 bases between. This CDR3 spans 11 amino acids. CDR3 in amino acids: CASRPLNEQFF. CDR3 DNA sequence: TGTGCCAGCAGGCCGCTCAATGAGCAGTTCTTC. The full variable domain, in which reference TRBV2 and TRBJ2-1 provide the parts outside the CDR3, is EPEVTQTPSHQVTQMGQEVILRCVPISNHLYFYWYRQILGQKVEFLVSFYNNEISEKSEIFDDQFSVERPDGSNFTLKIRSTKLEDSAMYFCASRPLNEQFFGPGTRLTVL.

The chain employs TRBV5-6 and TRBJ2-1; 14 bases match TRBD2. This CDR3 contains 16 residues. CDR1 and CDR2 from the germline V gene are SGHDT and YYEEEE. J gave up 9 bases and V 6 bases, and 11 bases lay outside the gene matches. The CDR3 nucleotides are TGTGCCAGCAACTATATGGGGACTAGCGGGAGCGGTGAGCAGTTCTTC. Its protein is CASNYMGTSGSGEQFF.

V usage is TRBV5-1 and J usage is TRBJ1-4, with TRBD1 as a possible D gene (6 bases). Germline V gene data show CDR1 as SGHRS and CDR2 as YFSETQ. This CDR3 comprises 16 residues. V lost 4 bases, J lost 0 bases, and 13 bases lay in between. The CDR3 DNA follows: TGCGCCAGCAGCCCCGGACAGAGAGCAACTAATGAAAAACTGTTTTTT. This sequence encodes CASSPGQRATNEKLFF.

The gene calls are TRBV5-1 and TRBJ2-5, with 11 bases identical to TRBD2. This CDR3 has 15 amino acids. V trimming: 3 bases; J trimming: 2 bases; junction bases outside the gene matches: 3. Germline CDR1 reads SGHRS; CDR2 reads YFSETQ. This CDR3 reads CASSWGLAVQETQYF. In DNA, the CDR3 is TGCGCCAGCAGCTGGGGACTAGCGGTGCAAGAGACCCAGTACTTC.

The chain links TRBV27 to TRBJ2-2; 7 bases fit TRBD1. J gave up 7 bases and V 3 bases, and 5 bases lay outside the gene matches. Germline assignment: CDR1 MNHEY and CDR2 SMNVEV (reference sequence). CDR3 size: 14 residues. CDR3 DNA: TGTGCCAGCAGTTTCCCGACAGGGAACGGGGAGCTGTTTTTT. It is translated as CASSFPTGNGELFF.

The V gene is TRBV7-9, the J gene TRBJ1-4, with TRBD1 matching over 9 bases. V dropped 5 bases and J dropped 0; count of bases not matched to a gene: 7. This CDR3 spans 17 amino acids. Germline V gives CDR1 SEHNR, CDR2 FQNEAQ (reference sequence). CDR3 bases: TGTGCCAGCAGCCACCGGGACAGGGCTGCAACTAATGAAAAACTGTTTTTT. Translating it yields CASSHRDRAATNEKLFF. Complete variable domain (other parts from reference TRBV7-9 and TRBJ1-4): DTGVSQNPRHKITKRGQNVTFRCDPISEHNRLYWYRQTLGQGPEFLTYFQNEAQLEKSRLLSDRFSAERPKGSFSTLEIQRTEQGDSAMYLCASSHRDRAATNEKLFFGSGTQLSVL.

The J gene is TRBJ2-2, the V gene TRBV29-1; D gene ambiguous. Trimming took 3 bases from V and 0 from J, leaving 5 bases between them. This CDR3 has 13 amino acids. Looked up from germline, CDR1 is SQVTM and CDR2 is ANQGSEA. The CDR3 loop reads CSVDRPNTGELFF. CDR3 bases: TGCAGCGTTGACAGACCGAACACCGGGGAGCTGTTTTTT.

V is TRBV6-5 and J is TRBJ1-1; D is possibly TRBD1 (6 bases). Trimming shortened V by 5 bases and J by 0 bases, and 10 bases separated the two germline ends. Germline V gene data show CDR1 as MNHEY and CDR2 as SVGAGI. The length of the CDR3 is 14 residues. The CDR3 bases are TGTGCCAGCAGTCTCACAGGGTTGAACACTGAAGCTTTCTTT. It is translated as CASSLTGLNTEAFF.

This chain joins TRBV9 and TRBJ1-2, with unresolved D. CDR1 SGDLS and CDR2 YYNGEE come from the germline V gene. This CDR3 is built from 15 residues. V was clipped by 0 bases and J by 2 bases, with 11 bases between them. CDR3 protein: CASSVASTVNYGYTF. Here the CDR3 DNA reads TGTGCCAGCAGCGTAGCTAGTACAGTCAACTATGGCTACACCTTC.

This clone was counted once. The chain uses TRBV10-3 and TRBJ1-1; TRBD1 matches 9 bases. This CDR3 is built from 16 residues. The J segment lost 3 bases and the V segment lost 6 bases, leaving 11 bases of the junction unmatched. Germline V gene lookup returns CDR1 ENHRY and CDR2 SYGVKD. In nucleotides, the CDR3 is TGTGCCATCAGCCAGGGGACAGGGTCACGGCACACTGAAGCTTTCTTT. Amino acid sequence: CAISQGTGSRHTEAFF.

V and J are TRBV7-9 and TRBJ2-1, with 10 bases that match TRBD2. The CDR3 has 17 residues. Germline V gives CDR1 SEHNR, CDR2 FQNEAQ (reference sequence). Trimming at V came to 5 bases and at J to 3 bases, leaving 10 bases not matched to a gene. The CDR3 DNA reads TGTGCCAGCAGCCGACTCGAGCGGACTAGCGGCTACAATGAGCAGTTCTTC. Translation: CASSRLERTSGYNEQFF.